This TCR beta chain was captured in a study of T-cell reconstitution after alpha-beta-depleted transplantation in children. The CDR3 length is 13 residues. Germline V gene data show CDR1 as LGHNA and CDR2 as YSLEER. V lost 2 bases and J 8 bases, leaving 9 bases between the germline ends. TCRbeta library construction was performed incorporating unique molecular identifiers. Using its own MiXCR run on the PCR reads, TCRdb lists one record per CDR3 protein. This sample has some 76,000 distinct CDR3 sequences, with approximately 10% found just once. Study observations and caveats: Hyperexpanded clones declined; after one year, newly produced T cells mostly supplied diversity.

This clonotype was observed many times. Its antigen is still unknown. The sequence derives from a boy younger than 18 with acute myeloid leukemia, due to receive a stem cell transplant. The chain has TRBV4-3 and TRBJ1-4, with a tentative D call TRBD1 (6 bases). The sequencing here drew on PBMCs, taken before TCRalphabeta/CD19-depleted stem cell transplant. The CDR3: CASSQNRDEKLFF. The DNA for the CDR3 is TGCGCCAGCAGCCAAAACAGGGACGAAAAACTGTTTTTT.